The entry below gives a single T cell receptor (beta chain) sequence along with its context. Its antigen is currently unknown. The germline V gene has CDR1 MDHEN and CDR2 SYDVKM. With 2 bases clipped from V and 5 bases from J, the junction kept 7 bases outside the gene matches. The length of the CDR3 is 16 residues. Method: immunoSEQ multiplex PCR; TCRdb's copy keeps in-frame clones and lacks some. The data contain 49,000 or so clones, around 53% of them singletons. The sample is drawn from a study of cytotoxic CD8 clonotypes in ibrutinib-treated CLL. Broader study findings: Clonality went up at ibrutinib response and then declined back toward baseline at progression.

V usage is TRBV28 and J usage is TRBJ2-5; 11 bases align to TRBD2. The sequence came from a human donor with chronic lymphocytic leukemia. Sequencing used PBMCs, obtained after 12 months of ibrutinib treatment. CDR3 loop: CASSLATSGSWETQYF. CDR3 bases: TGTGCCAGCAGTTTAGCTACTAGCGGGAGCTGGGAGACCCAGTACTTC.